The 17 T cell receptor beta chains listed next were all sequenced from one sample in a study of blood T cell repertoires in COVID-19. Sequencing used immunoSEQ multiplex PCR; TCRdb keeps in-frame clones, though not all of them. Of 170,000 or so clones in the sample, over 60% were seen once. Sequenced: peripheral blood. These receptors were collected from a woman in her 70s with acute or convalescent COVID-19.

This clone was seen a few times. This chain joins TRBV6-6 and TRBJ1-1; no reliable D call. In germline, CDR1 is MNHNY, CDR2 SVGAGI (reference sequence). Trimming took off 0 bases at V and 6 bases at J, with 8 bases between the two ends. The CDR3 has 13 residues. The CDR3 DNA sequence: TGTGCCAGCAGTTACTCGTTGACTTCTGAAGCTTTCTTT. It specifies CASSYSLTSEAFF.

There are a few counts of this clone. The CDR3 loop reads CASSHGGGTEAFF. In DNA, the CDR3 is TGTGCCAGCAGCCACGGGGGGGGCACTGAAGCTTTCTTT. The gene calls are TRBV5-6 and TRBJ1-1, with a weak D call TRBD1 (5 bases). The CDR3 spans 13 residues. Trimming cost V 4 bases and J 4 bases, with 11 bases left between them. Germline CDR1 SGHDT, CDR2 YYEEEE.

The CDR3, as DNA: TGTGCCAGCAGTGACCCCCTTACAGGGGGCAGGATCGGAGATACGCAGTATTTT. Translating gives CASSDPLTGGRIGDTQYF. The genes are TRBV25-1 and TRBJ2-3; 9 bases are a match to TRBD1. V dropped 3 bases and J dropped 5; count of bases not matched to a gene: 15. This CDR3 is 18 amino acids long. Germline V lookup: CDR1 MGHDK, CDR2 SYGVNS.

The CDR3 DNA sequence: TGTGCCTGGAATTACGGCCAGGGGGGTAGCAATCAGCCCCAGCATTTT. Translating it yields CAWNYGQGGSNQPQHF. The chain carries TRBV30 and TRBJ1-5; TRBD1 agrees at 7 bases. Germline V gene data show CDR1 as GTSNPN and CDR2 as SVGIG (reference sequence). This CDR3 is built from 16 residues. Trimming removed 4 bases from V and 0 bases from J; junction bases left unmatched: 9.

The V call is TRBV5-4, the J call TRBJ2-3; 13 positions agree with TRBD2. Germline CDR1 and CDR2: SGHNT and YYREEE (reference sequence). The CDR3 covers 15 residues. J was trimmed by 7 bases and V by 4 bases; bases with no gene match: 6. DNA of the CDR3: TGTGCCAGCAGCCCAGGGACTAGCGGGATATATACGCAGTATTTT. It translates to CASSPGTSGIYTQYF.

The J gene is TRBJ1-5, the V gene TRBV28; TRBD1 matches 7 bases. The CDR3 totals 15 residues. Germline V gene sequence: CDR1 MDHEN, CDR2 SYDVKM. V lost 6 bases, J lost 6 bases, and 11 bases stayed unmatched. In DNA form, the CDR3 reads TGTGCCAGCAGACTCGGGACAGCCGGGAGTCAGCCCCAGCATTTT. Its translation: CASRLGTAGSQPQHF.

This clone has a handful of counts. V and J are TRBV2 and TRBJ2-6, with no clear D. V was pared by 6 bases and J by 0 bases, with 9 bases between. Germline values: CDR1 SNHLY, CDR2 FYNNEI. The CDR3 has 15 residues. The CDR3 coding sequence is TGTGCCAGCAGATTGAGTAGCTCTGGGGCCAACGTCCTGACTTTC. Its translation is CASRLSSSGANVLTF.

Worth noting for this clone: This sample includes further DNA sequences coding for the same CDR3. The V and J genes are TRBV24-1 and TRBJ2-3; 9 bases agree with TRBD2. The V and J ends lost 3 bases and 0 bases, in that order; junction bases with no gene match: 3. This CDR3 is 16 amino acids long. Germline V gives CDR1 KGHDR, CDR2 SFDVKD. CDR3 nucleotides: TGTGCCACCAGTGATCCGACTAGCGGTAGCACAGATACGCAGTATTTT. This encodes CATSDPTSGSTDTQYF.

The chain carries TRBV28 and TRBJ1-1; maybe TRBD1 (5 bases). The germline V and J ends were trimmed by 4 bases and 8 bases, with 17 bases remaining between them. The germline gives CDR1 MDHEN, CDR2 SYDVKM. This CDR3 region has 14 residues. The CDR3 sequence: CASSSPHGGGEAFF. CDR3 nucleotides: TGTGCCAGCAGTTCCCCCCATGGCGGGGGAGAAGCTTTCTTT.

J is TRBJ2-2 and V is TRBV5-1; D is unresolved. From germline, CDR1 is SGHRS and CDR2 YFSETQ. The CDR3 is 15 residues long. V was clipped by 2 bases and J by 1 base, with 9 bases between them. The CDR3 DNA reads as TGCGCCAGCAGCTTTGACGCGGTGAACACCGGGGAGCTGTTTTTT. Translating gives CASSFDAVNTGELFF.

The CDR3: CATSRAGTDYEQYF. The CDR3 DNA sequence: TGTGCCACCAGCAGAGCCGGGACAGACTACGAGCAGTACTTC. The chain recombines TRBV15 with TRBJ2-7, with 7 bases fitting TRBD1. The trim removed 1 base at V and 3 bases at J, leaving 3 bases unmatched. Germline CDR1 and CDR2: LNHNV and YYDKDF (reference sequence). The CDR3 totals 14 residues.

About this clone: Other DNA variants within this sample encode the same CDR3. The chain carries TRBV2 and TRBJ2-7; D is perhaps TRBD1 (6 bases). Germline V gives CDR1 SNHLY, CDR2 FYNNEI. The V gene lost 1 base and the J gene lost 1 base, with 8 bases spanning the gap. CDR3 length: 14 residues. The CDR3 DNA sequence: TGTGCCAGCAGTGAAGGCAGGGGATCCTACGAGCAGTACTTC. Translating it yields CASSEGRGSYEQYF.

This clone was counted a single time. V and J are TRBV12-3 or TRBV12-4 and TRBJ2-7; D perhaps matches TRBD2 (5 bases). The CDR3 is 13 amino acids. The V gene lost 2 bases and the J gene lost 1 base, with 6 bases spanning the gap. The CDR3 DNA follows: TGTGCCAGCAGTTTACTAGCTTCCTACGAGCAGTACTTC. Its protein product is CASSLLASYEQYF.

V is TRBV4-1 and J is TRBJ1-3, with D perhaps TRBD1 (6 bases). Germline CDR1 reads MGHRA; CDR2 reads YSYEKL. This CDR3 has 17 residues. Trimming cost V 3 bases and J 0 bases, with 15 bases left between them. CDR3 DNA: TGCGCCAGCAGCCAGGGGGCCAATTGGTTCTCTGGAAACACCATATATTTT. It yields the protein CASSQGANWFSGNTIYF.

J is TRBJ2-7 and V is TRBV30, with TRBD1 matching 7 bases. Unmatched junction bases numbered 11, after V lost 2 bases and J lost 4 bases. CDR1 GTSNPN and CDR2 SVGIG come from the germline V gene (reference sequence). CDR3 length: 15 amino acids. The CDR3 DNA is TGTGCCTGGAGTACGGCCCACAGGGGTTCATACGAGCAGTACTTC. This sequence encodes CAWSTAHRGSYEQYF.

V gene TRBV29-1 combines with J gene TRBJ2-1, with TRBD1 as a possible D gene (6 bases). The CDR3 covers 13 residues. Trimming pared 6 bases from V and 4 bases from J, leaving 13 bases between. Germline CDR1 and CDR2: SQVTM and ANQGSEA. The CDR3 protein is CSVNRDNYNEQFF. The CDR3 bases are TGCAGCGTGAACCGGGACAATTACAATGAGCAGTTCTTC.

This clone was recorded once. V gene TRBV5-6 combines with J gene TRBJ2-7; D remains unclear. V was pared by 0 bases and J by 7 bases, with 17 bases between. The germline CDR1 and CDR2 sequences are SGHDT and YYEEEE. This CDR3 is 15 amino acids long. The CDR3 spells CASSLAFSRFGEQYF. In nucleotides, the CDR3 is TGTGCCAGCAGCTTGGCCTTCTCGCGGTTTGGAGAGCAGTACTTC.